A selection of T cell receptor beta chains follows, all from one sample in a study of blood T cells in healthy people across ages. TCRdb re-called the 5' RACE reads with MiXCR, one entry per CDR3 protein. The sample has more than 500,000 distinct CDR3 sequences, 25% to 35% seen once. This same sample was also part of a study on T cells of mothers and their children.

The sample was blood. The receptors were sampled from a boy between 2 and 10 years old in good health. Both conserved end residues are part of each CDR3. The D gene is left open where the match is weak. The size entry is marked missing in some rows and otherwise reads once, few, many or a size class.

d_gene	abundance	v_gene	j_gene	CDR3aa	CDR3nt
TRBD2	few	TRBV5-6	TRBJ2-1	CASSLILVTSGRTGEQFF	TGTGCCAGCAGCTTGATTCTTGTGACTAGCGGGAGGACGGGTGAGCAGTTCTTC
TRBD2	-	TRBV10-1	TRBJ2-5	CASSEGTSGSRETQYF	TGCGCCAGCAGTGAAGGGACTAGCGGGAGCCGGGAGACCCAGTACTTC
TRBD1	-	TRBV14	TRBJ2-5	CASSQVTGGIVKTQYF	TGTGCCAGCAGCCAAGTTACAGGGGGCATCGTGAAGACCCAGTACTTC
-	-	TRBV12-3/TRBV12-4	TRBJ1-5	CASSLGEVQPQHF	TGTGCCAGCAGTTTAGGAGAAGTTCAGCCCCAGCATTTT
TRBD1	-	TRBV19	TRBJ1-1	CASSQRTGAEAFF	TGTGCCAGTAGTCAAAGGACAGGGGCGGAAGCTTTCTTT
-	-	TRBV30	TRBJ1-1	CAWDTGGRAEAFF	TGTGCCTGGGACACGGGGGGGCGGGCTGAAGCTTTCTTT
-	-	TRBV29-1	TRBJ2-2	CSVAPGTELFF	TGCAGCGTTGCCCCAGGGACAGAGCTGTTTTTT
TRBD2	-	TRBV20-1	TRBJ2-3	CSASIAGGVTDTQYF	TGCAGTGCTAGTATTGCGGGGGGGGTCACAGATACGCAGTATTTT
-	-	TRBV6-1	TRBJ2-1	CASTPSRGASWDEQFF	TGTGCCAGCACCCCCTCGAGGGGGGCCAGTTGGGATGAGCAGTTCTTC
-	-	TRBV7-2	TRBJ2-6	CASSLRSSLGANVLTF	TGTGCCAGCAGCTTGAGAAGTTCCCTCGGGGCCAACGTCCTGACTTTC
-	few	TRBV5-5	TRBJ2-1	CASSTRDWVLNEQFF	TGTGCCAGCAGCACCCGGGACTGGGTACTCAATGAGCAGTTCTTC
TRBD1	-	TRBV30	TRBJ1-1	CAWSPTGGGTEAFF	TGTGCCTGGAGCCCTACAGGGGGGGGGACTGAAGCTTTCTTT
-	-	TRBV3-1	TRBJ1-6	CASSPTESSYNSPLHF	TGTGCCAGCAGCCCGACAGAGAGCTCCTATAATTCACCCCTCCACTTT
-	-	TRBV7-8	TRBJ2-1	CASSYQSSYNEQFF	TGTGCCAGCAGCTACCAGAGCTCCTACAATGAGCAGTTCTTC
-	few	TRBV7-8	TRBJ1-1	CASSLARLKGLAEAFF	TGTGCCAGCAGCTTAGCGCGTCTAAAGGGACTCGCTGAAGCTTTCTTT
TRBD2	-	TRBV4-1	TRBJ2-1	CASSQEARGLAGDRVNEQFF	TGCGCCAGCAGCCAAGAGGCGCGAGGACTAGCGGGGGATCGGGTAAATGAGCAGTTCTTC
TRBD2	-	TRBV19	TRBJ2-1	CASTEPGTSSPYNEQFF	TGTGCCAGTACCGAGCCCGGGACTAGCTCACCGTACAATGAGCAGTTCTTC
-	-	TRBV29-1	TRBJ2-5	CSAPSDEGETQYF	TGCAGCGCTCCAAGCGACGAGGGGGAGACCCAGTACTTC
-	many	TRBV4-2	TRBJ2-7	CASSQDQGGEQYF	TGTGCCAGCAGCCAAGATCAAGGCGGGGAGCAGTACTTC
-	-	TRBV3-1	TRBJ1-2	CASSQDRRPRYGYTF	TGTGCCAGCAGCCAAGACAGGCGCCCCCGGTATGGCTACACCTTC
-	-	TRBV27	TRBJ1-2	CASSTRGTPDLYGYTF	TGTGCCAGCAGCACACGCGGGACACCCGATCTCTATGGCTACACCTTC
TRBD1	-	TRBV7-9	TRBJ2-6	CASSRQWDRGRVGANVLTF	TGTGCCAGCAGCCGCCAGTGGGACAGGGGGCGAGTTGGGGCCAACGTCCTGACTTTC
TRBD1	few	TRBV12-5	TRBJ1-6	CASGDPGTGYNSPLHF	TGTGCTAGTGGTGACCCCGGGACAGGGTATAATTCACCCCTCCACTTT
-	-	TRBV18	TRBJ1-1	CASSPGQGWGKTEAFF	TGTGCCAGCTCACCAGGCCAGGGCTGGGGTAAAACTGAAGCTTTCTTT
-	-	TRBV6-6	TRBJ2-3	CASSTKSTDPQYF	TGTGCCAGCTCGACCAAGAGCACAGATCCGCAGTATTTT
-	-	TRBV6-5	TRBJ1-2	CASSYGPDNYGYTF	TGTGCCAGCAGTTACGGGCCAGATAACTATGGCTACACCTTC
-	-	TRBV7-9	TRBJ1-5	CSSSRAGSNQPQHF	TGTTCCAGCAGCCGGGCAGGGAGCAATCAGCCCCAGCATTTT
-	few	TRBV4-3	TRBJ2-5	CASSVSLGDQETQYF	TGCGCCAGCAGCGTATCACTCGGGGACCAAGAGACCCAGTACTTC
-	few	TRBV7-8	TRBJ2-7	CASSLVTVSPVYEQYF	TGTGCCAGCAGCTTAGTGACAGTATCCCCAGTCTACGAGCAGTACTTC
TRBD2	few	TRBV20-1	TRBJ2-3	CSAPTSGGAPTDTQYF	TGCAGTGCGCCTACTAGCGGGGGGGCCCCCACAGATACGCAGTATTTT
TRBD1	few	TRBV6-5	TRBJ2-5	CASSYAKGALETQYF	TGTGCCAGCAGTTACGCAAAGGGGGCCTTGGAGACCCAGTACTTC
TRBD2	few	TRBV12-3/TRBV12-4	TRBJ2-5	CASSLTAGGSETQYF	TGTGCCAGCAGTTTAACGGCGGGAGGGTCAGAGACCCAGTACTTC
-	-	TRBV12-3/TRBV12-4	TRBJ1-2	CASSITRWERGYTF	TGTGCCAGCAGTATTACTCGATGGGAGAGGGGCTACACCTTC
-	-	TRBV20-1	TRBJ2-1	CSARELVPNNEQFF	TGCAGTGCTAGAGAACTAGTCCCGAACAATGAGCAGTTCTTC
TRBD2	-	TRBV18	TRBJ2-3	CASSLLPSGRGKSTDTQYF	TGTGCCAGCTCACTCCTCCCTAGCGGGAGGGGGAAAAGCACAGATACGCAGTATTTT
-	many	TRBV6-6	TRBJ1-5	CASRSPGLYQPQHF	TGTGCCAGCAGGTCACCAGGGCTTTATCAGCCCCAGCATTTT
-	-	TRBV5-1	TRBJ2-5	CASSWELESRETQYF	TGCGCCAGCAGCTGGGAATTGGAGTCACGAGAGACCCAGTACTTC
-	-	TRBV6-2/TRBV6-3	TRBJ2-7	CASSYSSYSMKPYEQYF	TGTGCCAGCAGTTACTCCTCTTACTCAATGAAACCCTACGAGCAGTACTTC
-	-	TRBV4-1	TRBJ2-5	CASSQEGMGEQETQYF	TGCGCCAGCAGCCAAGAAGGCATGGGGGAACAAGAGACCCAGTACTTC
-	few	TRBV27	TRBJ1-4	CASSSLGGTNEKLFF	TGTGCCAGCAGTTCCCTAGGTGGGACTAATGAAAAACTGTTTTTT
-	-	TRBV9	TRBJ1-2	CASSVTSGSGLAYGYTF	TGTGCCAGCAGCGTAACTTCCGGGTCAGGGCTAGCGTATGGCTACACCTTC
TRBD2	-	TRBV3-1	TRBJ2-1	CASSQTGTRPYNEQFF	TGTGCCAGCAGCCAAACCGGGACTAGACCTTACAATGAGCAGTTCTTC
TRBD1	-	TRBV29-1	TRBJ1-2	CSVEPGQGSFGYTF	TGCAGCGTTGAGCCGGGACAGGGGAGTTTTGGCTACACCTTC
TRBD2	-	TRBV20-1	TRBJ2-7	CSARDLSGTSGRALSYEQYF	TGCAGTGCTAGAGACCTCTCCGGGACTAGCGGGAGGGCCTTATCCTACGAGCAGTACTTC
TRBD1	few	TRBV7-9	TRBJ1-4	CASSLAGQARVNEKLFF	TGTGCCAGCAGCTTAGCCGGACAGGCCAGAGTCAATGAAAAACTGTTTTTT
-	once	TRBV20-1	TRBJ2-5	CSAIKFAGQQETQYF	TGCAGTGCTATTAAGTTTGCGGGACAGCAAGAGACCCAGTACTTC
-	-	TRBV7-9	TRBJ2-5	CASSLADSWQETQYF	TGTGCCAGCAGCTTAGCAGACTCGTGGCAAGAGACCCAGTACTTC
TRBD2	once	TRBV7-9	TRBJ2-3	CASSHRTSGSTDTQYF	TGTGCCAGCAGCCACAGGACTAGCGGGAGCACAGATACGCAGTATTTT
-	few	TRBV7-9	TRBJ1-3	CASSLGNSGNTIYF	TGTGCCAGCAGCTTAGGAAATTCGGGAAACACCATATATTTT
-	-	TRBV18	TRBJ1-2	CASSTSFKDGYTF	TGTGCCAGCTCAACATCCTTCAAAGACGGCTACACCTTC
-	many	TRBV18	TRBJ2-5	CASSRGEQETQYF	TGTGCCAGCTCACGTGGGGAACAAGAGACCCAGTACTTC
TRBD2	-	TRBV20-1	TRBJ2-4	CSANRGTSSGIQYF	TGCAGTGCGAACCGCGGGACTAGCTCTGGCATTCAGTACTTC
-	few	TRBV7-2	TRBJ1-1	CASSLGGQGMNTEAFF	TGTGCCAGCAGCTTAGGAGGGCAGGGAATGAACACTGAAGCTTTCTTT
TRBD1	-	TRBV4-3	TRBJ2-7	CASSFRQGPSYEQYF	TGCGCCAGCAGCTTTCGACAGGGGCCGTCCTACGAGCAGTACTTC
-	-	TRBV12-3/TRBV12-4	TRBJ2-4	CASSLGRGGGNIQYF	TGTGCCAGCAGTTTAGGTCGGGGAGGGGGAAACATTCAGTACTTC
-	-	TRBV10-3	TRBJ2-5	CAIRPTEQETQYF	TGTGCCATCAGACCGACAGAACAAGAGACCCAGTACTTC